This T cell receptor beta chain was captured in a study of blood T cell repertoires in COVID-19. Study as a whole: Samples came from the United States, Italy and Spain, spanning acute and convalescent COVID-19.

In the original processing: Cell counts per sample came from amplifying reference gene primers. Assay used: immunoSEQ multiplex PCR; TCRdb lists only in-frame clones, some missing. V, J and clone size are taken as reported in that table, and D and trimming were inferred from the DNA itself. The table lists about 78,000 clones, roughly 91% of them singletons. Trimming pared 7 bases from V and 2 bases from J, leaving 9 bases between. CDR3 length: 13 amino acids. This clonotype originated in a woman aged 50 to 65 in a cohort sampled during active COVID-19. The sequencing sample was made of peripheral blood. This chain uses TRBV12-3 or TRBV12-4 with TRBJ1-5, with D perhaps TRBD1 (6 bases). The CDR3 nucleotides read TGTGCCAGCAATGGGGGCGGCAATCAGCCCCAGCATTTT. Translation gives CASNGGGNQPQHF.